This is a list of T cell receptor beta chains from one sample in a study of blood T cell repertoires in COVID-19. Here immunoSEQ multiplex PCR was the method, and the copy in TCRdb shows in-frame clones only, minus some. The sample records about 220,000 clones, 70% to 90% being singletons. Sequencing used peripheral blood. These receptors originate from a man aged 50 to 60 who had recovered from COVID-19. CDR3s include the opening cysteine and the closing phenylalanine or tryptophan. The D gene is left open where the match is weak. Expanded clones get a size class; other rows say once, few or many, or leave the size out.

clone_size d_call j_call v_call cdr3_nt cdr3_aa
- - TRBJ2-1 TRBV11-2 TGTGCCAGCAGCTTGGGCTGGGGGGAGAACTACAATGAGCAGTTCTTC CASSLGWGENYNEQFF
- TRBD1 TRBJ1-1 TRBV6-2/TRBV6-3 TGTGCCAGCAGTCGGACAGGGAGTGGTACTGAAGCTTTCTTT CASSRTGSGTEAFF
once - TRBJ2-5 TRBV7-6 TGTGCCAGCAGCGCCGTCCTGGCTAGCAATAGTGAGACCCAGTACTTC CASSAVLASNSETQYF
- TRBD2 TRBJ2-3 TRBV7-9 TGTGCCAGCAGCCTCGGACTAGCGGGAATGGTCGATACGCAGTATTTT CASSLGLAGMVDTQYF
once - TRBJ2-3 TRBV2 TGTGCCAGCAGTGTTGAGCTAAACACAGATACGCAGTATTTT CASSVELNTDTQYF
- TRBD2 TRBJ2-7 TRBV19 TGTGCCAGTACCAACGGTGGGACTAGCGGGAACTACGAGCAGTACTTC CASTNGGTSGNYEQYF
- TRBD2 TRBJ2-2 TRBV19 TGTGCCAGTAGTTCCCGGACTAGCGGGAGTAAGGCCGGGGAGCTGTTTTTT CASSSRTSGSKAGELFF
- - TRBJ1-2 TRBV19 TGTGCCAGTAGCACTGGGACTGTCTATGGCTACACCTTC CASSTGTVYGYTF
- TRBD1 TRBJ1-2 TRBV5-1 TGCGCCAGCAGCCGGACAGGTCCCAGCCATGGCTACACCTTC CASSRTGPSHGYTF
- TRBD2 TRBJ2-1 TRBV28 TGTGCCAGCAGTTTATTTACTAGCGGGAGTACAAATGAGCAGTTCTTC CASSLFTSGSTNEQFF
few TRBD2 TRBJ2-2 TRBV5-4 TGTGCCAGCAGCCACGGCGGGGGGAGTACCGGGGAGCTGTTTTTT CASSHGGGSTGELFF
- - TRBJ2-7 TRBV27 TGTGCCAGCAGCCGATTTCAGATAACCTTCTCCTACGAGCAGTACTTC CASSRFQITFSYEQYF
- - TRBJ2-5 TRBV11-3 TGTGCCAGCAGCTTAGGAACGAGGCGGGAAGAGACCCAGTACTTC CASSLGTRREETQYF
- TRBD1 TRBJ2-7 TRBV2 TGTGCCAGCAGAACAGGGGTTGGCGAGCAGTACTTC CASRTGVGEQYF
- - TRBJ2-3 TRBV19 TGTGCCAGTAGTACCCCCCGGCGGGATACGCAGTATTTT CASSTPRRDTQYF
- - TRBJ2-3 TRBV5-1 TGCGCCAGCAGCTTGGGAAATGGCGGGCCCACAGATACGCAGTATTTT CASSLGNGGPTDTQYF
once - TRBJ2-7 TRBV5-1 TGCGCCAGCAGCTTGGAAGTTTCGGTCGAATTCTACGAGCAGTACTTC CASSLEVSVEFYEQYF
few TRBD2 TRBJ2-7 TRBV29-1 TGCAGCGCCGAATTAGCGGGAATGGCCTACGAGCAGTACTTC CSAELAGMAYEQYF
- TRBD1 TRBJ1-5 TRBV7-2 TGTGCCAGCAGCTTATCTGGACAGGCTAGCAATCAGCCCCAGCATTTT CASSLSGQASNQPQHF
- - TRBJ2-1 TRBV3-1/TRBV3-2 TGTGCCAGCAGCCAAGATCGAGGGTACAATGAGCAGTTCTTC CASSQDRGYNEQFF
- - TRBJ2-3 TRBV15 TGTGCCACCAGCAGAGGGGGCGGCGGCCAATGGGCAGATACGCAGTATTTT CATSRGGGGQWADTQYF
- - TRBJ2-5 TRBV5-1 TGCGCCAGCAGCTTGGGAGGGGGACCCGAGACCCAGTACTTC CASSLGGGPETQYF
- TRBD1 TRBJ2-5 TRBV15 TGTGCCACCAGCAGAGATCGGGGACAGGGGGCTTCGGAGACCCAGTACTTC CATSRDRGQGASETQYF
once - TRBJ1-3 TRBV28 TGTGCCAGCAGTGTCCACATTGGCGGAAACACCATATATTTT CASSVHIGGNTIYF
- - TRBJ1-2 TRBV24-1 TGTGCCACCAGTGATTTAGGAGACGGCTACACCTTC CATSDLGDGYTF
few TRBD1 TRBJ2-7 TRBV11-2 TGTGCCAGCAGCCGCCCGGGACAGGGCTCCTACGAGCAGTACTTC CASSRPGQGSYEQYF
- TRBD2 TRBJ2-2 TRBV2 TGTGCCAGCAGTGTACTAGCGGGGGCTACCGGGGAGCTGTTTTTT CASSVLAGATGELFF
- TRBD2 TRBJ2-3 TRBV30 TGTGCCTGGAGTGCAGGACTAGCGGGGGGCGATACGCAGTATTTT CAWSAGLAGGDTQYF
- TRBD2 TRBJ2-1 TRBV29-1 TGCAGCGCCGTAGGGACTAGCGGTTACAATGAGCAGTTCTTC CSAVGTSGYNEQFF
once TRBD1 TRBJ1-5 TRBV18 TGTGCCAGCTCGTCCCAGGGGGCGTATCAGCCCCAGCATTTT CASSSQGAYQPQHF
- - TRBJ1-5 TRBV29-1 TGCAGCGTCCGCATGGGGGGGTCTGGACAGCCCCAGCATTTT CSVRMGGSGQPQHF
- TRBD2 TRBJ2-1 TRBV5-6 TGTGCCAGCAGCTTGCCTAGCGGGGGAGGGTACAATGAGCAGTTCTTC CASSLPSGGGYNEQFF
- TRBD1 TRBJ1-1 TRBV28 TGTGCCAGCAGTACAGGGGTAATCACTGAAGCTTTCTTT CASSTGVITEAFF
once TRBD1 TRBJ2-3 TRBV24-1 TGTGCCACCAGTGTAGGACAGGGTGGCACAGATACGCAGTATTTT CATSVGQGGTDTQYF
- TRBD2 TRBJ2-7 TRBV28 TGTGCCAGCAATATAGCGGGAGTACGCAACGAGCAGTACTTC CASNIAGVRNEQYF
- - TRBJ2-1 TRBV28 TGTGCCAGCAGTTTAACCGTCAGGCAGTTCTTC CASSLTVRQFF
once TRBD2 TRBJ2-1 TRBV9 TGTGCCAGCAGCGATCCGGGACTAGCGGCGTACAATGAGCAGTTCTTC CASSDPGLAAYNEQFF
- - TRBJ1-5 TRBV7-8 TGTGCCAGTAGAGGACAGCCGAATCAGCCCCAGCATTTT CASRGQPNQPQHF
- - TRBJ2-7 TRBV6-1 TGTGCCAGCAGTGAAGCGTCAGGGTTTAGCTCCTACGAGCAGTACTTC CASSEASGFSSYEQYF
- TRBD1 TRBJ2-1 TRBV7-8 TGTGCCAGCAGCCCGAGGACCACCGGACAGGGCAATGAGCAGTTCTTC CASSPRTTGQGNEQFF
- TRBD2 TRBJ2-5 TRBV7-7 TGTGCCAGCAGCTTAAATAACGGGAGGAAGGAGACCCAGTACTTC CASSLNNGRKETQYF
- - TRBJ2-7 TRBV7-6 TGTGCCAGCAGCCTAGAGCCTTCTAGAGGCTACGAGCAGTACTTC CASSLEPSRGYEQYF
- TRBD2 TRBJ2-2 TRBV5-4 TGTGCCAGCAGCTCCAAGGTACTAGCGGGAGCGTACACCGGGGAGCTGTTTTTT CASSSKVLAGAYTGELFF
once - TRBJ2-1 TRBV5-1 TGCGCCAGCAGCTTGGCCGGGACTCCCTACAATGAGCAGTTCTTC CASSLAGTPYNEQFF
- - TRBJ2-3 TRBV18 TGTGCCAGCTCACCAGTCTCTAGCGGCACAGATACGCAGTATTTT CASSPVSSGTDTQYF
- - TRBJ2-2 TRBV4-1 TGCGCCAGCAGACTAGGGCGGACTAACACCGGGGAGCTGTTTTTT CASRLGRTNTGELFF
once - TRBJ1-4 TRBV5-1 TGCGCCAGCAGCTCAGGTCCGGCAGGGACTAATGAAAAACTGTTTTTT CASSSGPAGTNEKLFF
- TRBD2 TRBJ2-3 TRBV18 TGTGCCAGCTCGGGGACTAGCGGCGAGCGAGATACGCAGTATTTT CASSGTSGERDTQYF
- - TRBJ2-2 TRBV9 TGTGCCAGCAGTTTAAACACCGGGGAGCTGTTTTTT CASSLNTGELFF
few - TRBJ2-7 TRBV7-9 TGTGCCAGCAGCTCCGCCGGGATCCTCTACGAGCAGTACTTC CASSSAGILYEQYF
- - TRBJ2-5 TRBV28 TGTGCCAGCAGTTTATTCGGCGGGATAAAGACCCAGTACTTC CASSLFGGIKTQYF
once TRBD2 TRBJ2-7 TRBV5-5 TGTGCCAGCAGCCAAGGGACTAGCGGAAAAGTCTCCTACGAGCAGTACTTC CASSQGTSGKVSYEQYF
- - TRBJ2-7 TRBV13 TGTGCCAGCAGCTTACAGGGCGACGAGCAGTACTTC CASSLQGDEQYF
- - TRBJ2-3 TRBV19 TGTGCCAGTAGTATAGGATACTCGCGGCAGAGCACAGATACGCAGTATTTT CASSIGYSRQSTDTQYF
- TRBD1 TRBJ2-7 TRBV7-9 TGTGCCAGCAGTTCCGGGACAGGGACCGCCGAGCAGTACTTC CASSSGTGTAEQYF
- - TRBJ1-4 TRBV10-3 TGTGCCATCAGATCTACAGGATTCTCTGAAAAACTGTTTTTT CAIRSTGFSEKLFF
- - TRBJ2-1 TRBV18 TGTGCCAGCTCACTGATACTAGTCAATGAGCAGTTCTTC CASSLILVNEQFF
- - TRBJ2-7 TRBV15 TGTGCCACCAGCAGAGATCACAGCTACGAGCAGTACTTC CATSRDHSYEQYF